The 21 T cell receptor beta chains below come from one sample, sequenced in a study of blood T cell repertoires in COVID-19. The data were produced by immunoSEQ multiplex PCR, yet TCRdb's version contains in-frame clones alone and is incomplete. This sample has about 120,000 clones, with just under 85% found just once. The material sequenced was peripheral blood. The receptors shown here come from an older man with active or convalescent COVID-19.

The chain employs TRBV7-2 and TRBJ2-2; D is possibly TRBD2 (6 bases). This CDR3 is 14 amino acids long. V was cut by 7 bases and J by 0 bases, with 9 bases left in between. Germline CDR1 reads SGHTA; CDR2 reads FQGNSA. CDR3 coding DNA: TGTGCCAGCAATCGGGGGTCGAACACCGGGGAGCTGTTTTTT. Translated, it gives CASNRGSNTGELFF.

The V and J genes are TRBV10-3 and TRBJ2-5; no firm D call. Trimming took 10 bases from V and 4 from J, leaving 4 bases between them. Looked up from germline, CDR1 is ENHRY and CDR2 is SYGVKD. This CDR3 is built from 9 residues. The CDR3 spells CATRETQYF. The CDR3 coding sequence is TGTGCCACCCGAGAGACCCAGTACTTC.

The chain links TRBV6-2 or TRBV6-3 to TRBJ1-1; D is perhaps TRBD1 (5 bases). Trimming pared 5 bases from V and 5 bases from J, leaving 21 bases between. The CDR3 length is 16 residues. Germline CDR1 is MNHEY and CDR2 is SVGEGT. The DNA of the CDR3 is TGTGCCAGCAGTCCGCCCTTGGGGGGGAGTTGGACTGAAGCTTTCTTT. It encodes CASSPPLGGSWTEAFF.

This rearrangement joins TRBV2 to TRBJ1-6, with TRBD1 matching over 7 bases. Trimming took 9 bases from V and 6 from J; bases not matched to a gene: 11. The germline V gene encodes CDR1 SNHLY and CDR2 FYNNEI. The CDR3 loop spans 15 amino acids. CDR3 bases: TGTGCCAGAGCAACAGGGGAAACGGCTAATTCACCCCTCCACTTT. This encodes CARATGETANSPLHF. The whole variable domain, remainder taken from reference TRBV2 and TRBJ1-6, is EPEVTQTPSHQVTQMGQEVILRCVPISNHLYFYWYRQILGQKVEFLVSFYNNEISEKSEIFDDQFSVERPDGSNFTLKIRSTKLEDSAMYFCARATGETANSPLHFGNGTRLTVT.

The chain recombines TRBV7-2 with TRBJ2-5; 8 nucleotides align to TRBD2. The V gene's germline CDR1 is SGHTA and CDR2 FQGNSA. The CDR3 consists of 15 residues. V gave up 3 bases and J gave up 3 bases; unmatched junction bases: 6. The CDR3: CASSFSGTRKETQYF. As DNA, the CDR3 is TGTGCCAGCAGCTTCTCCGGGACTAGGAAAGAGACCCAGTACTTC. The full variable domain, with the rest looked up from reference TRBV7-2 and TRBJ2-5, is GAGVSQSPSNKVTEKGKDVELRCDPISGHTALYWYRQSLGQGLEFLIYFQGNSAPDKSGLPSDRFSAERTGGSVSTLTIQRTQQEDSAVYLCASSFSGTRKETQYFGPGTRLLVL.

The chain links TRBV28 to TRBJ1-2; D possibly corresponds to TRBD1 (5 bases). The CDR3 is 13 residues long. CDR1 is MDHEN, CDR2 SYDVKM, per germline. V dropped 3 bases and J dropped 6 bases, with 11 bases sitting between them. The CDR3 spells CASSLKGYDGYTF. For the CDR3, the DNA is TGTGCCAGCAGTTTGAAGGGGTATGATGGCTACACCTTC.

This clone has just one count. The chain has TRBV19 and TRBJ2-2, with 12 bases matching TRBD2. CDR1 is LNHDA and CDR2 is SQIVND in the germline V gene (reference sequence). This CDR3 has 16 amino acids. V shed 4 bases and J 4 bases; nucleotides not matched to a gene: 4. The CDR3: CASSRLLAGGTGELFF. CDR3 nucleotides: TGTGCCAGTAGTAGATTACTAGCGGGAGGCACCGGGGAGCTGTTTTTT.

The rearrangement links TRBV11-3 to TRBJ1-2, with TRBD1 identical over 8 bases. There are 12 residues in the CDR3. Losses at the gene ends were 3 bases for V and 11 bases for J; bases not matched to a gene: 5. The germline gives CDR1 SGHNT, CDR2 YENEEA. The CDR3: CASSLRTGRYTF. The CDR3 nucleotides are TGTGCCAGCAGCTTGCGGACAGGGAGGTACACCTTC.

The rearrangement links TRBV19 to TRBJ1-5; D is perhaps TRBD1 (6 bases). The CDR3 covers 13 residues. V lost 8 bases and J 1 base, leaving 9 bases between the germline ends. CDR1 and CDR2 from the germline V gene are LNHDA and SQIVND (reference sequence). The CDR3 nucleotides read TGTGCCAGTGCCGGGACAAGCAATCAGCCCCAGCATTTT. Translating it yields CASAGTSNQPQHF. Complete variable domain (other parts from reference TRBV19 and TRBJ1-5): DGGITQSPKYLFRKEGQNVTLSCEQNLNHDAMYWYRQDPGQGLRLIYYSQIVNDFQKGDIAEGYSVSREKKESFPLTVTSAQKNPTAFYLCASAGTSNQPQHFGDGTRLSIL.

The chain carries TRBV27 and TRBJ1-6; 8 bases are a match to TRBD1. The length of the CDR3 is 14 residues. In germline, CDR1 is MNHEY, CDR2 SMNVEV (reference sequence). Trimming cost V 6 bases and J 7 bases; bases outside gene matches: 5. The CDR3 region is CASRYRGSNSPLHF. Here the CDR3 DNA reads TGTGCCAGCAGGTACAGGGGGAGCAATTCACCCCTCCACTTT.

The chain combines TRBV18 with TRBJ1-5; tentative D call: TRBD1 (5 bases). The V gene lost 3 bases and the J gene lost 4 bases, with 13 bases spanning the gap. The germline CDR1 and CDR2 sequences are KGHSH and LQKENI. CDR3 size: 15 residues. The CDR3 loop reads CASSPSGGGNQPQHF. CDR3 sequence (DNA): TGTGCCAGCTCACCGTCGGGGGGAGGTAATCAGCCCCAGCATTTT.

The chain is built from TRBV7-2 and TRBJ1-1; tentatively, D is TRBD1 (6 bases). Germline-derived CDR1 and CDR2 are SGHTA and FQGNSA. With 4 bases removed from V and 1 base from J, the gap between germline ends came to 13 bases. This CDR3 comprises 15 residues. CDR3 sequence reads: CASSYTGFRNTEAFF. In nucleotides, the CDR3 is TGTGCCAGCAGCTACACAGGGTTCAGGAACACTGAAGCTTTCTTT.

V gene TRBV5-3 combines with J gene TRBJ2-7; 9 bases agree with TRBD2. TRBV5-3 is marked as an open reading frame, function uncertain. Germline trimming cut 0 bases from V and 3 bases from J; bases unmatched to any gene: 1. The CDR3 is 14 residues long. The CDR3 region has the DNA TGTGCCAGAAGCTTGGAACTAGCGGGCTACGAGCAGTACTTC. Its translation: CARSLELAGYEQYF.

The V call is TRBV30, the J call TRBJ1-2, with D hard to call. Trimming took off 8 bases at V and 3 bases at J, with 16 bases between the two ends. Germline-derived CDR1 and CDR2 are GTSNPN and SVGIG (reference sequence). CDR3 length equals 13 residues. The CDR3: CATPGRDYYGYTF. The CDR3 nucleotides are TGTGCCACACCGGGGAGAGACTACTATGGCTACACCTTC.

V and J are TRBV7-9 and TRBJ2-1; possibly TRBD2 for D (5 bases). Germline CDR1 SEHNR, CDR2 FQNEAQ (reference sequence). V lost 5 bases, J lost 6 bases, and 17 bases lay in between. The length of the CDR3 is 15 residues. The CDR3 DNA is TGTGCCAGCAGCCGATCTTCTGGACTCCTCAATGAGCAGTTCTTC. Protein product: CASSRSSGLLNEQFF.

The chain has TRBV5-4 and TRBJ2-1, with 13 bases fitting TRBD2. Per the germline V gene, CDR1 is SGHNT and CDR2 is YYREEE (reference sequence). V shed 4 bases and J 1 base; nucleotides not matched to a gene: 14. This CDR3 has 20 amino acids. The DNA of the CDR3 is TGTGCCAGCAGCACTACCGGGACTAGCGGGGTTACAGGGTCCTACAATGAGCAGTTCTTC. Encoded protein: CASSTTGTSGVTGSYNEQFF.

This clone was picked up a small number of times. The CDR3 sequence: CASSPTTSGGRADTQYF. The CDR3 coding sequence is TGTGCCAGTAGCCCTACGACTAGCGGGGGTCGGGCAGATACGCAGTATTTT. The chain combines TRBV19 with TRBJ2-3, with 12 bases that match TRBD2. The trim removed 6 bases at V and 4 bases at J, leaving 11 bases unmatched. The germline gives CDR1 LNHDA, CDR2 SQIVND (reference sequence). This CDR3 contains 17 residues.

J is TRBJ1-1 and V is TRBV15, with D unresolved. This CDR3 region has 14 residues. V was shortened by 1 base and J by 1 base, with 7 bases between the two germline ends. CDR1 LNHNV and CDR2 YYDKDF come from the germline V gene (reference sequence). The CDR3 protein is CATSRARGNTEAFF. In nucleotides, the CDR3 is TGTGCCACCAGCAGAGCCCGGGGGAACACTGAAGCTTTCTTT.

J is TRBJ1-2 and V is TRBV5-4; perhaps TRBD1 as D (6 bases). The germline gives CDR1 SGHNT, CDR2 YYREEE (reference sequence). Trimming took 4 bases from V and 8 from J, leaving 18 bases between them. This CDR3 comprises 14 residues. CDR3 in amino acids: CASSPDSRSGGYTF. The CDR3 nucleotides are TGTGCCAGCAGCCCGGACAGCCGCTCAGGGGGCTACACCTTC. The full variable domain, in which reference TRBV5-4 and TRBJ1-2 provide the parts outside the CDR3, is ETGVTQSPTHLIKTRGQQVTLRCSSQSGHNTVSWYQQALGQGPQFIFQYYREEENGRGNFPPRFSGLQFPNYSSELNVNALELDDSALYLCASSPDSRSGGYTFGSGTRLTVV.

The J gene is TRBJ1-2, the V gene TRBV4-1; 9 positions match TRBD1. V trimming: 5 bases; J trimming: 5 bases; junction bases outside the gene matches: 9. The CDR3 loop spans 15 amino acids. Germline CDR1 and CDR2: MGHRA and YSYEKL. The CDR3, as DNA: TGCGCCAGCAGCGACCCGGGACAGGGAATTTATGGCTACACCTTC. Its translation: CASSDPGQGIYGYTF.

V is TRBV5-1 and J is TRBJ2-7, with a weak D call TRBD1 (6 bases). Germline assignment: CDR1 SGHRS and CDR2 YFSETQ. Trimming removed 7 bases at V and 3 bases at J, with 29 bases between. The CDR3 extends over 18 amino acids. CDR3 in DNA: TGCGCCAGCCAACCACTCCCTCAAACAGGGCGACCCCACTACGAGCAGTACTTC. Translated, it gives CASQPLPQTGRPHYEQYF.